A single T cell receptor beta chain is shown here with its context. The record originates from a study of shared clonotypes between healthy human individuals. Method: immunoSEQ multiplex PCR; TCRdb's copy keeps in-frame clones and lacks some. The table shows millions of clones, with around nine tenths occurring only once. Germline CDR1 and CDR2: SGHRS and YFSETQ. V lost 0 bases to trimming and J lost 5 bases, with 12 bases between them. This CDR3 is built from 14 residues. The clonotype comes from a man younger than 30 in good health. The chain couples TRBV5-1 to TRBJ2-7, with D unclear. Sequenced material: naive CD4+ T cells sorted from blood. Subset specified: CD45RA+ positively selected. In nucleotides, the CDR3 is TGCGCCAGCAGCTTGGGTCTGTTCCGCGACGAGCAGTACTTC. Amino acids: CASSLGLFRDEQYF.